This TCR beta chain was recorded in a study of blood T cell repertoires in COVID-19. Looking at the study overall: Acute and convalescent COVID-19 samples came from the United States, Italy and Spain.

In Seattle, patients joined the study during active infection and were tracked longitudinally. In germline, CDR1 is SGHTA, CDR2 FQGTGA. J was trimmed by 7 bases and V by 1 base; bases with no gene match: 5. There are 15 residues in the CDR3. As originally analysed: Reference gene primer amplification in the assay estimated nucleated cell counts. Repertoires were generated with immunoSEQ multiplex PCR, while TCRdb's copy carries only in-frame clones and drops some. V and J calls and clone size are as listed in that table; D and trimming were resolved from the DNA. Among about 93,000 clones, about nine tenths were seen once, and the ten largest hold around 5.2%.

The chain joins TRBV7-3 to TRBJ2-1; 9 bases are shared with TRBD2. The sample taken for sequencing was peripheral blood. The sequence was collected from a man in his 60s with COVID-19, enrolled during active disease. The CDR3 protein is CASSLIGAGGNEQFF. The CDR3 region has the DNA TGTGCCAGCAGCTTAATAGGAGCGGGAGGAAATGAGCAGTTCTTC.